The rows below give T cell receptor beta chains drawn from one sample of a study of blood T cell repertoires in COVID-19. Repertoires were generated with immunoSEQ multiplex PCR, while TCRdb's copy carries only in-frame clones and drops some. This repertoire shows more than 85,000 clones, 70% to 80% found once; its top ten account for roughly 25%. The sequencing sample was made of peripheral blood. All receptors come from a man in his 70s with acute or convalescent COVID-19. CDR3s leave out the opening cysteine and the closing phenylalanine or tryptophan. Each record gives: J gene, V gene, CDR3 protein.

J gene: TRBJ2-7; V gene: TRBV4-1; CDR3 protein: ASSRGQGAPYEQY
J gene: TRBJ2-2; V gene: TRBV7-3; CDR3 protein: ASRMTSGIHTGELF
J gene: TRBJ2-1; V gene: TRBV3-1/TRBV3-2; CDR3 protein: ASSQDITSGRGYNEQF
J gene: TRBJ2-1; V gene: TRBV7-9; CDR3 protein: ASSPRGIRGNEQF
J gene: TRBJ2-1; V gene: TRBV4-3; CDR3 protein: ASSQDRGGSFYNEQF
J gene: TRBJ2-5; V gene: TRBV28; CDR3 protein: ASSLSAGADETQY
J gene: TRBJ2-2; V gene: TRBV19; CDR3 protein: ASSTVYNTGELF
J gene: TRBJ2-2; V gene: TRBV3-1/TRBV3-2; CDR3 protein: ASSPPPQGTGELF
J gene: TRBJ2-2; V gene: TRBV5-4; CDR3 protein: ASSLFLTGELF
J gene: TRBJ2-1; V gene: TRBV7-2; CDR3 protein: ASSHYSGLAGENEQF
J gene: TRBJ2-1; V gene: TRBV7-7; CDR3 protein: ACCAGTGSYNEQF